The 2 T cell receptor beta chains in this list originate from one sample, sequenced in a study of vaccination and CD4 T cells after COVID-19. Sequenced with the Oncomine TCR Beta short-read assay was DNA taken from cultured CD4+ T cells. Cultures of CD4+ T cells served as the source for extracting genomic DNA. TCRdb reprocessed the PCR reads via MiXCR and lists one record per CDR3 protein. The table records 9,500 or so distinct CDR3 sequences, more than 25% of them present only once. The treatment is: roughly 10-day PBMC culture with coronavirus spike peptide pools or control peptides (ViraFEST assay). CD4+ T cells that came from the unexposed donor were collected before the COVID-19 pandemic (2011-2018). Their cognate antigens are unknown. The sequenced sample consisted of CD4+ T cells from blood, cultured in vitro. Receptors originate from a human donor in good health.

The chain combines TRBV20-1 with TRBJ2-3; 9 bases are a match to TRBD1. The germline CDR1 and CDR2 sequences are DFQATT and SNEGSKA (reference sequence). With 0 bases clipped from V and 4 bases from J, the junction kept 5 bases outside the gene matches. The CDR3 has 15 amino acids. The CDR3: CSARDRDRVADTQYF. For the CDR3, the DNA is TGCAGTGCTAGAGATCGGGACAGGGTGGCAGATACGCAGTATTTT.

This clonotype rates as medium-sized (0.01 to 0.1%). This chain links TRBV20-1 with TRBJ2-1; D call uncertain. CDR1 is DFQATT and CDR2 is SNEGSKA in the germline V gene (reference sequence). V lost 1 base, J lost 0 bases, and 4 bases lay in between. The CDR3 is made up of 13 amino acids. CDR3 protein: CSARAGSYNEQFF. CDR3 sequence (DNA): TGCAGTGCTAGAGCGGGCTCCTACAATGAGCAGTTCTTC.